Given below is one T cell receptor beta chain in context. Its antigen is still unknown. These data come from a study of cytomegalovirus exposure and HLA in healthy donors. Study-wide results and limits: Overall, some 160 TCR beta chains were annotated as cytomegalovirus-associated. Reports indicated that the classifier achieved high specificity and sensitivity in diagnosing cytomegalovirus status. Most observed TCR sequences were rare, whereas some public TCRs were detected in many donors.

From germline, CDR1 is SGHRS and CDR2 YFSETQ. The CDR3 contains 14 residues. V trimming: 6 bases; J trimming: 6 bases; junction bases outside the gene matches: 12. TCRdb keeps only in-frame clones here, not all; method: immunoSEQ multiplex PCR. Of 150,000 or so clones detected, about 86% appear once; the ten largest clones hold around 2.1%. The origin of this receptor is a human donor in good health. The specimen was PBMCs. V is TRBV5-1 and J is TRBJ2-7; the match to TRBD1 covers 7 bases. The DNA for the CDR3 is TGCGCCAGCAACCGGGACAGTTCCCTCTCCGAGCAGTACTTC. Its protein product is CASNRDSSLSEQYF. The full variable domain, completed using reference TRBV5-1 and TRBJ2-7, is KAGVTQTPRYLIKTRGQQVTLSCSPISGHRSVSWYQQTPGQGLQFLFEYFSETQRNKGNFPGRFSGRQFSNSRSEMNVSTLELGDSALYLCASNRDSSLSEQYFGPGTRLTVT.